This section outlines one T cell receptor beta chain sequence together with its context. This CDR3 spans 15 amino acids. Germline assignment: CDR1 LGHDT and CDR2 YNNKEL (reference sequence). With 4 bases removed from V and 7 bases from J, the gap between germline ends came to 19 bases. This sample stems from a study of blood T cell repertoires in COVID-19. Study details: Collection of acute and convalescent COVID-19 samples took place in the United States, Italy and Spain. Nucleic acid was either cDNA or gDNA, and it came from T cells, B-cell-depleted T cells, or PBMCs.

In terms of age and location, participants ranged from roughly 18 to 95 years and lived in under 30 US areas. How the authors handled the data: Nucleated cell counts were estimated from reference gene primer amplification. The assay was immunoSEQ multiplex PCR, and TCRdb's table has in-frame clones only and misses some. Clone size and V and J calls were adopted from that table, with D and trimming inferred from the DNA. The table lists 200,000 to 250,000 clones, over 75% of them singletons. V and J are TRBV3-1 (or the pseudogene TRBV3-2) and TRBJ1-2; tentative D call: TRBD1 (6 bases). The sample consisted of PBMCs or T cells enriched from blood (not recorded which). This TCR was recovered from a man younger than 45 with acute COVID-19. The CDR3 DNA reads TGTGCCAGCAGCCCCTTTACAGGGCCTACTAGTGGCTACACCTTC. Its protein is CASSPFTGPTSGYTF.